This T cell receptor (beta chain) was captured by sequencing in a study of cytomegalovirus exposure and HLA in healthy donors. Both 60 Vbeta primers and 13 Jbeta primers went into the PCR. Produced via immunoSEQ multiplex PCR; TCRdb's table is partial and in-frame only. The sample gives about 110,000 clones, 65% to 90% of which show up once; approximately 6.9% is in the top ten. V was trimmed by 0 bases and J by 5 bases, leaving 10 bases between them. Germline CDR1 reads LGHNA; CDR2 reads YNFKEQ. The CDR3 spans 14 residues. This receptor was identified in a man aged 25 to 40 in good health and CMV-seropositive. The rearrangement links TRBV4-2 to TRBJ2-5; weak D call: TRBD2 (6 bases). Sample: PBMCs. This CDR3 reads CASSQEGGPETQYF. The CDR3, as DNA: TGTGCCAGCAGCCAAGAAGGAGGGCCGGAGACCCAGTACTTC.